This is a list of T cell receptor beta chains from one sample in a study of TIL therapy for anti-PD-1-resistant metastatic lung cancer. Profiling relied on immunoSEQ multiplex PCR, and the TCRdb table lists in-frame clones only, not all of them. The table includes tens of thousands of clones, 80% to 90% detected once. The material was blood, obtained at baseline. The receptors were sampled from a person between 25 and 80 years old with non-small cell lung cancer. Each CDR3 is given with its conserved first and last residue. Each record gives: D gene, J gene, V gene, clone size, CDR3 DNA, CDR3 protein. The D gene is left open where the match is weak. Size is stated for part of the rows, as once, few or many counts, or as a class when the clone is expanded.

TRBD1 | TRBJ1-2 | TRBV4-1 | . | TGCGCCAGCAGCCACCAGGGGGGGCTAGACGGCTACACCTTC | CASSHQGGLDGYTF
. | TRBJ1-5 | TRBV4-1 | . | TGCGCCAGCAGCCAAGAATTTGGGGGAGGGGGGCAGCCCCAGCATTTT | CASSQEFGGGGQPQHF
. | TRBJ1-1 | TRBV2 | . | TGTGCCAGCAGTGAAGGGCCAGGGAACACTGAAGCTTTCTTT | CASSEGPGNTEAFF
. | TRBJ1-2 | TRBV28 | . | TGTGCCAGCAGTCCTAACCGGGCCATTGGGTATGGCTACACCTTC | CASSPNRAIGYGYTF
. | TRBJ2-3 | TRBV9 | . | TGTGCCAGCAGCCTTGGGTGGGCTTCGCTAAGCACAGATACGCAGTATTTT | CASSLGWASLSTDTQYF
TRBD1 | TRBJ2-3 | TRBV5-6 | . | TGTGCCAGCAGCCCCGCACCGACAGGGCCCCCAGATACGCAGTATTTT | CASSPAPTGPPDTQYF
. | TRBJ1-1 | TRBV29-1 | once | TGCAGCGTTGCACGGGATTACACTGAAGCTTTCTTT | CSVARDYTEAFF
. | TRBJ1-2 | TRBV5-6 | . | TGTGCCAGCAGCTTGGTGGATGGACTCTATGGCTACACCTTC | CASSLVDGLYGYTF
TRBD2 | TRBJ2-3 | TRBV9 | . | TGTGCCAGCAGCGCCCGACTAGCGGGGAGCACAGATACGCAGTATTTT | CASSARLAGSTDTQYF
TRBD1 | TRBJ2-3 | TRBV7-3 | . | TGTGCCAGCAGCCCGGGGACAGGGCGCACAGATACGCAGTATTTT | CASSPGTGRTDTQYF
. | TRBJ1-6 | TRBV28 | few | TGTGCCAGCAGTCGTAATTCACCCCTCCACTTT | CASSRNSPLHF
. | TRBJ1-1 | TRBV11-1 | . | TGTGCCAGCAGCCCCTTCATGAACACTGAAGCTTTCTTT | CASSPFMNTEAFF
. | TRBJ1-2 | TRBV19 | . | TGTGCCAGTAGTATAAACCTAAGAGGGGGAAGTAATGGCTACACCTTC | CASSINLRGGSNGYTF
TRBD1 | TRBJ2-1 | TRBV7-3 | . | TGTGCCAGCAGCCCCGGGGTAGGGACAGACCGGCACAATGAGCAGTTCTTC | CASSPGVGTDRHNEQFF
. | TRBJ2-3 | TRBV1 | . | TGCACCAGCAGCCAAGAATCTCTAGGGGCTAGGGCGTTCACAGATACGCAGTATTTT | CTSSQESLGARAFTDTQYF
. | TRBJ2-4 | TRBV16 | . | TGTGCCAGCAGCCCTTTCGCAGGGACGGGAAACATTCAGTACTTC | CASSPFAGTGNIQYF
. | TRBJ1-6 | TRBV27 | few | TGTGCCAGCAGTTCATCAGGGTTTAGGGATTCACCCCTCCACTTT | CASSSSGFRDSPLHF
. | TRBJ2-7 | TRBV10-3 | . | TGTGCCATCAGTGACCGGGCTAAAGAGGAGTACTTC | CAISDRAKEEYF
. | TRBJ1-4 | TRBV5-6 | . | TGTGCCAGCAGCTTGGGGTGGGGATCTAATGAAAAACTGTTTTTT | CASSLGWGSNEKLFF
. | TRBJ2-1 | TRBV27 | . | TGTGCCAGCAGTTTGATGGGCAAGCAGTTCTTC | CASSLMGKQFF
. | TRBJ2-1 | TRBV2 | . | TGTGCCAGCAGTGTCGCGACAGAGGCCTACAATGAGCAGTTCTTC | CASSVATEAYNEQFF
. | TRBJ2-2 | TRBV2 | . | TGTGCCAGCAGTTTCAACACCGGGGAGCTGTTTTTT | CASSFNTGELFF
TRBD1 | TRBJ2-7 | TRBV7-8 | . | TGTGCCAGCAGCCCTCGGGACAGGGGAAGCTCCTACGAGCAGTACTTC | CASSPRDRGSSYEQYF
. | TRBJ1-2 | TRBV6-5 | . | TGTGCCAGCGCCTATCTGCAGGGCACGGGTGGCTACACCTTC | CASAYLQGTGGYTF
TRBD1 | TRBJ1-1 | TRBV18 | . | TGTGCCAGCTCAGAGACAGGGGGGTCCACTGAAGCTTTCTTT | CASSETGGSTEAFF
. | TRBJ1-1 | TRBV19 | . | TGTGCCAGCGCGAAGACCCCGCCCCAAATGAACACTGAAGCTTTCTTT | CASAKTPPQMNTEAFF
. | TRBJ1-2 | TRBV5-1 | . | TGCGCCAGCAGACTGGCGGCCAGGTACCTCTATGGCTACACCTTC | CASRLAARYLYGYTF
. | TRBJ2-3 | TRBV5-1 | . | TGCGCCAGTACAGGGTTTAGGGTCCCAGATACGCAGTATTTT | CASTGFRVPDTQYF
TRBD1 | TRBJ1-6 | TRBV3-1/TRBV3-2 | . | TGTGCCAGCAGTCGATACAGGGGCCCCTCACCCCTCCACTTT | CASSRYRGPSPLHF
TRBD1 | TRBJ2-7 | TRBV27 | . | TGTGCCAGCAGTCGACCGGGACAGATATACGAGCAGTACTTC | CASSRPGQIYEQYF
. | TRBJ2-3 | TRBV7-2 | . | TGTGCCAGCAGCTTAGTCGTCCAAACAGATACGCAGTATTTT | CASSLVVQTDTQYF
TRBD1 | TRBJ1-5 | TRBV30 | . | TGTGCCTGGGGGGGACAGTATAGCAATCAGCCCCAGCATTTT | CAWGGQYSNQPQHF
TRBD1 | TRBJ1-2 | TRBV10-3 | . | TGTGCCATCACCCCTAGGGGGGACAGGGTATCCGGCTACACCTTC | CAITPRGDRVSGYTF
. | TRBJ2-5 | TRBV7-2 | . | TGTGCCAGCAGCTACTCTAGCGCCCAAGAGACCCAGTACTTC | CASSYSSAQETQYF
. | TRBJ2-5 | TRBV29-1 | once | TGCAGCGTTGAGCCACAGGAGACCCAGTACTTC | CSVEPQETQYF
TRBD1 | TRBJ1-3 | TRBV7-2 | . | TGTGCCAGCAGCTTGTTGCCAGGGGGAGCGGGAAACACCATATATTTT | CASSLLPGGAGNTIYF
. | TRBJ1-1 | TRBV7-8 | . | TGTGCCAGCAGCCAGCCGCCCGTAGGGTTGGGGACTGAAGCTTTCTTT | CASSQPPVGLGTEAFF
. | TRBJ1-4 | TRBV11-2 | . | TGTGCCAGCAGCTTAGGTCAGGTGAAAGAAGAAAAACTGTTTTTT | CASSLGQVKEEKLFF
TRBD1 | TRBJ1-4 | TRBV7-2 | . | TGTGCCAGCACCCCCAGCTCGTCAGGGGGGGAAAAACTGTTTTTT | CASTPSSSGGEKLFF
. | TRBJ1-6 | TRBV5-1 | . | TGCGCCAGCAGCTTAGACAGCCATAATTCACCCCTCCACTTT | CASSLDSHNSPLHF
TRBD2 | TRBJ2-7 | TRBV4-2 | . | TGTGCCAGCAGCCAAGTACTAGCGGGAGGGACCTACGAGCAGTACTTC | CASSQVLAGGTYEQYF